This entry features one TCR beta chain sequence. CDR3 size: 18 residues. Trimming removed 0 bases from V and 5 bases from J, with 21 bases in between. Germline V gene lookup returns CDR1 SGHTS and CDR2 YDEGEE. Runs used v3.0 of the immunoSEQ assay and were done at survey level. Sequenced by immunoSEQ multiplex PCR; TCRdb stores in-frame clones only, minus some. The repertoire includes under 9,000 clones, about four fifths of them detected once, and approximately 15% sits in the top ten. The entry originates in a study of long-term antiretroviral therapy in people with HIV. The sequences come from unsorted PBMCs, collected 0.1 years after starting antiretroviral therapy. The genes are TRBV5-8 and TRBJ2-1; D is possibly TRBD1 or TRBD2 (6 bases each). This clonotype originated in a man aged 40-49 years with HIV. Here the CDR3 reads CASSLGARGRFRDNEQFF. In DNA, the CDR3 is TGTGCCAGCAGCTTGGGGGCTCGGGGGCGATTCCGTGACAATGAGCAGTTCTTC.